This TCR beta chain comes out of a study of T cell repertoires in cytomegalovirus infection. Study context: Both recently identified HLA-C-restricted and well-studied HLA-B-restricted CMV epitopes were used in the study. From public TCR beta signatures came an indication of both CMV infection and matching HLA type.

TCRdb re-called the reads with MiXCR, one entry per CDR3 protein. The sample lists 650,000 to 850,000 distinct CDR3 sequences, approximately 32% occurring once. Overall study findings and caveats: The ex vivo response was dominated by HLA-C-restricted CMV-specific TCR beta clonotypes. Based on cumulative public TCR beta family frequency, carriers of CMV plus the relevant HLA were identified.

V was clipped by 4 bases and J by 8 bases, with 15 bases between them. This CDR3 is built from 14 residues. Concerning this clonotype itself: Its antigen is not identified.

This TCR derives from a human donor in good health (CMV status not recorded). Some clones in this sample may be carry-over from other donors' samples. This sample comprised cultured CD8+ T cells from PBMCs, obtained from culture after CMV antigen stimulation. The chain is built from TRBV12-3 or TRBV12-4 and TRBJ2-1, with a tentative D call TRBD1 (5 bases). CDR3 in DNA: TGTGCCAGCAGTTGGCAGGGCCCTCTGTATGAGCAGTTCTTC. Translating it yields CASSWQGPLYEQFF.